The clone carrying this T cell receptor beta chain was observed at least ten times. The data were obtained in a study of T-cell reconstitution after alpha-beta-depleted transplantation in children. Preparation of the TCRbeta library involved a method that used unique molecular identifiers. Using its own MiXCR run on the PCR reads, TCRdb lists one record per CDR3 protein. The sample carries roughly 790,000 distinct CDR3 sequences, approximately 15% recorded once. This receptor was taken from a male patient aged 10 to 17 who had a stem cell transplant for acute lymphoblastic leukemia, so the T cells may come from the graft donor. The sample here was PBMCs, mostly from graft donor cells, taken 360 days after TCRalphabeta/CD19-depleted stem cell transplant.

The CDR3, as DNA: TGCAGTGCTAGCCTCGGGACTAGCGGGAGAGTAGGGTTCTTC. Translation: CSASLGTSGRVGFF. The chain employs TRBV20-1 and TRBJ2-1, with TRBD2 matching 14 bases. Germline CDR1 DFQATT, CDR2 SNEGSKA (reference sequence). The length of the CDR3 is 14 residues. V was clipped by 3 bases and J by 15 bases; unmatched bases: 10.